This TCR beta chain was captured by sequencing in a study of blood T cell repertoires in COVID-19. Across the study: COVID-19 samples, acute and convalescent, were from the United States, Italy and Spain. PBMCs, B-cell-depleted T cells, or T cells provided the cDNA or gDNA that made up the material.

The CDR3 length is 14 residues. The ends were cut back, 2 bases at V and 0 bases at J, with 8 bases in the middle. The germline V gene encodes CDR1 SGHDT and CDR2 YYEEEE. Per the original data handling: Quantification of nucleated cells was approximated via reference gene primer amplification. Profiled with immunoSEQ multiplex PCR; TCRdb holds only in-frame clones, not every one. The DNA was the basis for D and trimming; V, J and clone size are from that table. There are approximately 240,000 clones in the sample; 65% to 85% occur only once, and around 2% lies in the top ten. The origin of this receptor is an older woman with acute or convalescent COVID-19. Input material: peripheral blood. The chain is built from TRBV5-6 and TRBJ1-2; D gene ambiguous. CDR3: CASSFIATNYGYTF. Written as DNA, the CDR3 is TGTGCCAGCAGCTTTATAGCTACTAACTATGGCTACACCTTC.